A single sample gave rise to the 30 T cell receptor beta chains below, sequenced in a study of early T cells in non-severe SARS-CoV-2 infection. TCRdb reprocessed the 5' RACE reads with MiXCR, giving one entry per CDR3 protein. The sample has under 40,000 distinct CDR3 sequences; 5.9% are singletons. Input material: whole blood. The source of these receptors is an adult who was a healthcare worker with PCR-confirmed SARS-CoV-2 infection or an uninfected control (not recorded which).

A few counts support this clonotype. The genes are TRBV5-1 and TRBJ2-3, with TRBD1 identical over 8 bases. With V trimmed by 5 bases and J by 0 bases, 8 bases remained unmatched. Germline assignment: CDR1 SGHRS and CDR2 YFSETQ. This CDR3 region has 16 residues. CDR3 protein: CASSPTGALSTDTQYF. CDR3 sequence (DNA): TGCGCCAGCAGTCCGACAGGGGCCCTTAGCACAGATACGCAGTATTTT.

This clonotype has a count of ten or more. The V and J genes are TRBV12-3 or TRBV12-4 and TRBJ1-2; D is unresolved. The CDR3 is 11 amino acids. Trimming removed 6 bases from V and 4 bases from J, with 6 bases in between. The CDR3 loop reads CASSISYGYTF. The CDR3 DNA sequence: TGTGCCAGCAGCATATCCTATGGCTACACCTTC.

In its sample, this clonotype was seen a few times. The rearrangement uses TRBV3-1 and TRBJ2-7; 7 nucleotides line up with TRBD2. From germline, CDR1 is LGHDT and CDR2 YNNKEL (reference sequence). CDR3 length equals 14 residues. Trimming removed 3 bases from V and 4 bases from J; junction bases left unmatched: 6. The CDR3 DNA is TGTGCCAGCAGCCAGCCGGGACTACCGTACGAGCAGTACTTC. Translation: CASSQPGLPYEQYF.

The table lists this clonotype with a few counts. CDR3 residues: CASSWGTSSYEQYF. The CDR3 DNA reads TGTGCCAGCAGTTGGGGGACTAGTTCCTACGAGCAGTACTTC. The V call is TRBV28, the J call TRBJ2-7; TRBD2 matches at 8 bases. V was clipped by 4 bases and J by 1 base; unmatched bases: 3. The CDR3 spans 14 residues. Germline V gives CDR1 MDHEN, CDR2 SYDVKM.

This clonotype was counted at least ten times. The rearrangement links TRBV4-1 to TRBJ2-7; TRBD1 matches at 9 bases. Germline loops: CDR1 MGHRA, CDR2 YSYEKL. The CDR3 covers 15 residues. V dropped 4 bases and J dropped 2; count of bases not matched to a gene: 6. Written as DNA, the CDR3 is TGCGCCAGCAGCCTTGGGACAGGGAACACCTACGAGCAGTACTTC. It translates to CASSLGTGNTYEQYF.

Ten or more counts support this clonotype. This chain connects TRBV20-1 to TRBJ1-5, with 8 bases fitting TRBD1. The V segment lost 0 bases and the J segment 5 bases; nucleotides outside the gene matches: 18. This CDR3 contains 19 residues. The germline CDR1 and CDR2 sequences are DFQATT and SNEGSKA (reference sequence). The CDR3 nucleotides are TGCAGTGCTAGAGATACTTCGACAGGGGACTTGGTCAGGGATCAGCCCCAGCATTTT. Amino acids: CSARDTSTGDLVRDQPQHF.

There are a few counts of this clonotype. This chain uses TRBV2 with TRBJ2-4; D is possibly TRBD2 (5 bases). V was cut by 7 bases and J by 3 bases, with 22 bases left in between. The V gene's germline CDR1 is SNHLY and CDR2 FYNNEI. CDR3 size: 17 residues. DNA of the CDR3: TGTGCCAGCATCCCTGGAGGTCCCTCCCTGGGCAAAAACATTCAGTACTTC. Amino acids: CASIPGGPSLGKNIQYF. Based on the CDR3 plus reference TRBV2 and TRBJ2-4, the full variable domain is EPEVTQTPSHQVTQMGQEVILRCVPISNHLYFYWYRQILGQKVEFLVSFYNNEISEKSEIFDDQFSVERPDGSNFTLKIRSTKLEDSAMYFCASIPGGPSLGKNIQYFGAGTRLSVL.

In its sample, this clonotype was seen many times. This rearrangement joins TRBV10-3 to TRBJ1-5, with D possibly TRBD1 on 6 matching bases. V lost 3 bases, J lost 9 bases, and 15 bases lay in between. This CDR3 has 14 residues. Looked up from germline, CDR1 is ENHRY and CDR2 is SYGVKD. CDR3 in amino acids: CAISDGAGTTPQHF. CDR3 nucleotide sequence: TGTGCCATCAGTGATGGGGCAGGGACAACGCCCCAGCATTTT.

Many counts were recorded for this clonotype. The chain has TRBV4-1 and TRBJ2-3; weak D call: TRBD2 (6 bases). Germline assignment: CDR1 MGHRA and CDR2 YSYEKL. The CDR3 totals 14 residues. Trimming stripped 6 bases from V and 1 base from J, with 11 bases between. CDR3 coding DNA: TGCGCCAGCAGTACCAGGAGGGGCACAGATACGCAGTATTTT. Protein sequence: CASSTRRGTDTQYF.

This clonotype was seen repeatedly, ten times or more. V and J are TRBV7-2 and TRBJ2-7; D perhaps matches TRBD1 (6 bases). From germline, CDR1 is SGHTA and CDR2 FQGNSA. The CDR3 is 12 residues long. The germline V and J ends were trimmed by 5 bases and 6 bases, with 11 bases remaining between them. CDR3 loop: CASSLTGREQYF. CDR3 DNA sequence: TGTGCCAGCAGCCTTACAGGGCGCGAGCAGTACTTC.

The table lists this clonotype with a few counts. The rearrangement joins TRBV6-1 to TRBJ1-2; perhaps TRBD1 as D (6 bases). The CDR3 has 15 residues. Germline CDR1 and CDR2: MNHNS and SASEGT. Trimming shortened V by 3 bases and J by 2 bases, and 13 bases separated the two germline ends. The CDR3 DNA reads TGTGCCAGCAGTGATACGGGACAAAAGAACTATGGCTACACCTTC. Protein sequence: CASSDTGQKNYGYTF.

This clonotype came up many times. This chain joins TRBV9 and TRBJ2-7; maybe TRBD1 (5 bases). Trimming stripped 4 bases from V and 0 bases from J, with 14 bases between. CDR1 is SGDLS, CDR2 YYNGEE, per germline. The CDR3 runs to 15 residues. CDR3 protein: CASSPSDRASYEQYF. The CDR3 DNA sequence: TGTGCCAGCAGCCCCTCCGACAGAGCCTCCTACGAGCAGTACTTC.

This clonotype was counted ten times or more. The V and J genes are TRBV10-3 and TRBJ2-3; 7 bases map to TRBD1. This CDR3 is 15 amino acids long. Trimming cost V 6 bases and J 0 bases; bases outside gene matches: 6. Germline V CDR1 and CDR2: ENHRY, SYGVKD. The DNA of the CDR3 is TGTGCCATCAGCGAGGGACAGCCTAGCACAGATACGCAGTATTTT. This encodes CAISEGQPSTDTQYF.

This clonotype was seen repeatedly, ten times or more. The chain recombines TRBV10-3 with TRBJ2-1, with TRBD1 as a possible D gene (6 bases). The CDR3 runs to 13 residues. From germline, CDR1 is ENHRY and CDR2 SYGVKD. V was shortened by 6 bases and J by 7 bases, with 13 bases between the two germline ends. CDR3 DNA: TGTGCCATCAGGCAGACAGGTGGAAATGAGCAGTTCTTC. Its protein is CAIRQTGGNEQFF.

This clonotype came up many times. At one boundary the junction diverges from the germline segment, which might be a read error. The J gene is TRBJ2-7, the V gene TRBV11-1, with D possibly matching TRBD2 (5 bases). Germline V gives CDR1 SGHAT, CDR2 FQDESV (reference sequence). The CDR3 has 14 residues. The CDR3 nucleotides are TGTGCCAGCGGCTTCAGCGGACCACCTGGTGAGCAGTACTTC. Protein: CASGFSGPPGEQYF.

J is TRBJ2-1 and V is TRBV9; D is perhaps TRBD2 (6 bases). With 0 bases removed from V and 1 base from J, the gap between germline ends came to 8 bases. The CDR3 totals 15 residues. The germline V gene encodes CDR1 SGDLS and CDR2 YYNGEE. DNA for the CDR3: TGTGCCAGCAGCGTAGGGGAGGTGTCCTACAATGAGCAGTTCTTC. Translated: CASSVGEVSYNEQFF.

This clonotype was counted between two and nine times. J is TRBJ2-7 and V is TRBV25-1; D gene unclear. The CDR3 runs to 13 residues. Between the trimmed V and J ends, which lost 2 bases and 3 bases, there was a span of 8 bases. Germline CDR1 and CDR2: MGHDK and SYGVNS. CDR3 residues: CASSENPGYEQYF. CDR3 DNA: TGTGCCAGCAGTGAAAACCCAGGCTACGAGCAGTACTTC.

This clonotype has a count of ten or more. The chain carries TRBV11-3 and TRBJ2-1, with D uncertain. Trimming took off 2 bases at V and 14 bases at J, with 7 bases between the two ends. Germline V gene sequence: CDR1 SGHNT, CDR2 YENEEA. The CDR3 runs to 10 residues. CDR3 coding DNA: TGTGCCAGCAGCTTACAAACTGAGTTCTTC. The encoded protein is CASSLQTEFF.

This clonotype has at least ten counts. V usage is TRBV30 and J usage is TRBJ2-7, with D unclear. Germline CDR1 GTSNPN, CDR2 SVGIG (reference sequence). The V end was cut by 2 bases, the J end by 2 bases, with 7 bases between. The CDR3 contains 12 residues. Here the CDR3 reads CAWSSATYEQYF. The CDR3 nucleotides read TGTGCCTGGAGTTCCGCAACCTACGAGCAGTACTTC.

There are many counts of this clonotype. The V call is TRBV30, the J call TRBJ2-3; D gene ambiguous. V was cut by 0 bases and J by 0 bases, with 7 bases left in between. This CDR3 comprises 14 residues. Per the germline V gene, CDR1 is GTSNPN and CDR2 is SVGIG (reference sequence). This CDR3 is CAWSVAVSTDTQYF. CDR3 coding DNA: TGTGCCTGGAGTGTAGCAGTCAGCACAGATACGCAGTATTTT.

This clonotype was counted many times. The chain recombines TRBV15 with TRBJ2-3; 10 nucleotides align to TRBD2. CDR1 LNHNV and CDR2 YYDKDF come from the germline V gene (reference sequence). Trimming at V came to 8 bases and at J to 6 bases, leaving 17 bases not matched to a gene. CDR3 length equals 17 residues. CDR3 nucleotides: TGTGCCACCGCGGGGATTCCGGGACTAGCGCTCCCGGATACGCAGTATTTT. Translated, it gives CATAGIPGLALPDTQYF. The full variable domain, completed using reference TRBV15 and TRBJ2-3, is DAMVIQNPRYQVTQFGKPVTLSCSQTLNHNVMYWYQQKSSQAPKLLFHYYDKDFNNEADTPDNFQSRRPNTSFCFLDIRSPGLGDTAMYLCATAGIPGLALPDTQYFGPGTRLTVL.

This clonotype came up many times. The chain employs TRBV13 and TRBJ2-7; 13 bases match TRBD2. Germline CDR1 is PRHDT and CDR2 is FYEKMQ (reference sequence). After removal of 5 bases from V and 6 bases from J, the junction contained 7 bases not matched to a gene. This CDR3 spans 15 amino acids. Here the CDR3 DNA reads TGTGCCAGCAGCCCCCGACTAGCGGGGGGTAGCGAGCAGTACTTC. Translation gives CASSPRLAGGSEQYF.

This clonotype has a count of ten or more. The V and J genes are TRBV4-1 and TRBJ1-1; TRBD1 is a possible D gene (5 bases). Germline V gives CDR1 MGHRA, CDR2 YSYEKL. V was cut by 2 bases and J by 6 bases, with 19 bases left in between. The CDR3 runs 16 residues. CDR3 bases: TGCGCCAGCAGCCAAAAGCAGACTCAGGGTAGCGCTGAAGCTTTCTTT. It yields the protein CASSQKQTQGSAEAFF.

This clonotype was seen only a few times. This CDR3 reads CASSLDQITGNTIYF. The CDR3 DNA follows: TGTGCCAGCAGCTTGGACCAGATAACTGGAAACACCATATATTTT. The chain couples TRBV7-9 to TRBJ1-3; no clear D gene. Germline lookup yields CDR1 SEHNR and CDR2 FQNEAQ (reference sequence). This CDR3 is 15 amino acids long. V was cut by 3 bases and J by 2 bases, with 11 bases left in between.

This clonotype was detected ten times or more. The gene calls are TRBV29-1 and TRBJ2-1; D gene ambiguous. This CDR3 region has 13 residues. Between the trimmed V and J ends, which lost 4 bases and 4 bases, there was a span of 11 bases. CDR1 and CDR2 from the germline V gene are SQVTM and ANQGSEA. In nucleotides, the CDR3 is TGCAGCGTTGTTGTAAGGGATTACAATGAGCAGTTCTTC. As protein: CSVVVRDYNEQFF.

This clonotype was seen many times. This chain links TRBV28 with TRBJ2-7; tentatively, D is TRBD2 (6 bases). The V gene lost 5 bases and the J gene lost 0 bases, with 14 bases spanning the gap. The CDR3 is 15 amino acids. The germline gives CDR1 MDHEN, CDR2 SYDVKM. The CDR3 here is CASSPLRERSYEQYF. CDR3 sequence (DNA): TGTGCCAGCAGTCCCTTACGGGAGCGCTCCTACGAGCAGTACTTC. Combining the CDR3 with reference TRBV28 and TRBJ2-7 gives the whole variable domain DVKVTQSSRYLVKRTGEKVFLECVQDMDHENMFWYRQDPGLGLRLIYFSYDVKMKEKGDIPEGYSVSREKKERFSLILESASTNQTSMYLCASSPLRERSYEQYFGPGTRLTVT.

The chain couples TRBV7-9 to TRBJ2-1, with TRBD2 matching 8 bases. Germline trimming cut 2 bases from V and 7 bases from J; bases unmatched to any gene: 1. The germline V gene has CDR1 SEHNR and CDR2 FQNEAQ (reference sequence). CDR3 length: 13 amino acids. CDR3: CASSLLAGNEQFF. The CDR3 bases are TGTGCCAGCAGCTTATTAGCGGGGAATGAGCAGTTCTTC.

Many counts were recorded for this clonotype. CDR3 amino acids: CASSYGTVQETQYF. The CDR3 DNA reads as TGTGCCAGCAGTTACGGAACAGTGCAAGAGACCCAGTACTTC. The chain couples TRBV6-5 to TRBJ2-5; D is ambiguous. V dropped 2 bases and J dropped 2 bases, with 9 bases sitting between them. The CDR3 is made up of 14 amino acids. Germline CDR1 and CDR2: MNHEY and SVGAGI.

This sequence joins TRBV19 and TRBJ2-1; D is uncertain. V was shortened by 5 bases and J by 1 base, with 12 bases between the two germline ends. CDR1 is LNHDA, CDR2 SQIVND, per germline (reference sequence). The CDR3 runs to 15 residues. The CDR3 DNA follows: TGTGCCAGTAGTTTATCCTCTGGGTCCTACAATGAGCAGTTCTTC. It yields the protein CASSLSSGSYNEQFF.

This clonotype was detected many times. The chain is built from TRBV27 and TRBJ2-1; the D gene could be TRBD1 or TRBD2 (6 bases each). The J call may not be correct, given that the DNA end is closer to TRBJ2-7. There are 15 residues in the CDR3. Looked up from germline, CDR1 is MNHEY and CDR2 is SMNVEV (reference sequence). CDR3 DNA sequence: TGTGCCAGTAGTCTTTATAGTACGGGGGACAATGAGCAGTACTTC. Translated: CASSLYSTGDNEQYF.